The rows below give T cell receptor beta chains drawn from one sample of a study of post-analysis software for immune sequencing data. TCRdb called the PCR reads again in MiXCR, with one record for every CDR3 protein. This sample carries 250,000 to 300,000 distinct CDR3 sequences, 30% to 45% of them seen once, and the ten largest clones take under 5%. The sequenced sample was blood. The receptor source for this set is a girl aged 10 to 17 with multiple sclerosis. Each CDR3 is given with its conserved first and last residue. Each record gives: clone size, D gene, J gene, V gene, CDR3 protein, CDR3 DNA. A D gene is named only where the DNA matches it firmly. The size entry is marked missing in some rows and otherwise reads once, few, many or a size class.

size: .
D: TRBD1
J: TRBJ1-1
V: TRBV20-1
CDR3: CSAPGQGDTEAFF
DNA: TGCAGTGCCCCGGGACAGGGAGACACTGAAGCTTTCTTT

size: .
D: TRBD2
J: TRBJ2-1
V: TRBV4-1
CDR3: CASSQLGASGNEQFF
DNA: TGCGCCAGCAGCCAACTAGGGGCTAGCGGCAATGAGCAGTTCTTC

size: .
D: .
J: TRBJ1-1
V: TRBV11-2
CDR3: CASSLGPNRTPRYPRTEAFF
DNA: TGTGCCAGCAGCTTAGGACCAAACAGGACCCCGCGCTACCCGAGAACTGAAGCTTTCTTT

size: once
D: .
J: TRBJ2-1
V: TRBV29-1
CDR3: CSVAGGNGYNEQFF
DNA: TGCAGCGTTGCTGGGGGCAATGGGTACAATGAGCAGTTCTTC

size: .
D: .
J: TRBJ2-3
V: TRBV28
CDR3: CASSPRITGTLNTDTQYF
DNA: TGTGCCAGCAGTCCGCGTATAACCGGGACACTGAACACAGATACGCAGTATTTT

size: .
D: .
J: TRBJ2-1
V: TRBV5-1
CDR3: CASSLVGAASSYNEQFF
DNA: TGCGCCAGCAGCTTGGTCGGCGCCGCGAGCTCCTACAATGAGCAGTTCTTC

size: .
D: TRBD1
J: TRBJ2-7
V: TRBV6-5
CDR3: CASSYRGQGNYEQYF
DNA: TGTGCCAGCAGTTACAGGGGACAGGGGAACTACGAGCAGTACTTC

size: many
D: .
J: TRBJ1-1
V: TRBV10-3
CDR3: CAIRTESGTEAFF
DNA: TGTGCCATCAGAACAGAATCAGGCACTGAAGCTTTCTTT

size: many
D: .
J: TRBJ1-2
V: TRBV7-9
CDR3: CASSAGGPLTYGYTF
DNA: TGTGCCAGCAGCGCCGGGGGCCCTCTTACTTATGGCTACACCTTC

size: .
D: .
J: TRBJ1-2
V: TRBV7-2
CDR3: CASSRGSGGLYGYTF
DNA: TGTGCCAGCAGCCGGGGTAGTGGGGGCTTATATGGCTACACCTTC

size: .
D: .
J: TRBJ2-1
V: TRBV6-4
CDR3: CASSDSGQSSYNEQFF
DNA: TGTGCCAGCAGTGACTCTGGCCAGAGCTCCTACAATGAGCAGTTCTTC

size: .
D: .
J: TRBJ1-5
V: TRBV29-1
CDR3: CSVLDSNQPQHF
DNA: TGCAGCGTACTTGACAGCAATCAGCCCCAGCATTTT

size: many
D: .
J: TRBJ1-6
V: TRBV7-3
CDR3: CASSRGGSSYNSPLHF
DNA: TGTGCCAGCAGCCGCGGAGGGAGCTCCTATAATTCACCCCTCCACTTT

size: .
D: .
J: TRBJ2-6
V: TRBV20-1
CDR3: CSARYASGANVLTF
DNA: TGCAGTGCTAGATATGCCTCTGGGGCCAACGTCCTGACTTTC

size: few
D: .
J: TRBJ1-2
V: TRBV5-1
CDR3: CASSLGQRYGYTF
DNA: TGCGCCAGCAGCTTGGGACAGAGGTATGGCTACACCTTC

size: many
D: .
J: TRBJ2-3
V: TRBV27
CDR3: CASSLLRSADTQYF
DNA: TGTGCCAGCAGTTTATTGCGGTCAGCAGATACGCAGTATTTT

size: .
D: TRBD1
J: TRBJ1-5
V: TRBV2
CDR3: CASGLRATGAGQPQHF
DNA: TGTGCCAGCGGCCTTAGGGCGACAGGGGCGGGTCAGCCCCAGCATTTT

size: many
D: .
J: TRBJ2-5
V: TRBV29-1
CDR3: CSAGREETQYF
DNA: TGCAGCGCGGGGCGGGAAGAGACCCAGTACTTC

size: many
D: .
J: TRBJ1-1
V: TRBV29-1
CDR3: CSVDRAVNTEAFF
DNA: TGCAGCGTTGACAGGGCGGTGAACACTGAAGCTTTCTTT

size: many
D: TRBD1
J: TRBJ2-3
V: TRBV2
CDR3: CASRGGSSRADTQYF
DNA: TGTGCCAGCAGAGGGGGCTCCTCCCGCGCAGATACGCAGTATTTT

size: many
D: TRBD2
J: TRBJ2-5
V: TRBV10-2
CDR3: CASTPRGGETQYF
DNA: TGCGCCAGCACTCCGCGGGGGGGCGAGACCCAGTACTTC

size: .
D: .
J: TRBJ2-7
V: TRBV5-1
CDR3: CASCLTPGADNEQYF
DNA: TGCGCCAGCTGCCTAACCCCAGGGGCTGACAATGAGCAGTACTTC

size: many
D: TRBD1
J: TRBJ1-2
V: TRBV14
CDR3: CASSPRGFGYGYTF
DNA: TGTGCCAGCAGCCCCAGGGGGTTTGGCTATGGCTACACCTTC

size: .
D: .
J: TRBJ1-2
V: TRBV18
CDR3: CTSSPPEGYGYTF
DNA: TGTACCAGCTCACCACCGGAAGGCTATGGCTACACCTTC

size: many
D: TRBD2
J: TRBJ2-1
V: TRBV5-5
CDR3: CASSSMNLAGVGNEQFF
DNA: TGTGCCAGCAGCTCAATGAATCTAGCGGGAGTGGGCAATGAGCAGTTCTTC

size: many
D: .
J: TRBJ2-1
V: TRBV7-9
CDR3: CASSLPDVHEQFF
DNA: TGTGCCAGCAGCCTGCCAGATGTCCATGAGCAGTTCTTC

size: .
D: TRBD1
J: TRBJ1-5
V: TRBV29-1
CDR3: CSGKIRDRGRNQPQHF
DNA: TGCAGCGGGAAAATACGGGACAGGGGGCGGAATCAGCCCCAGCATTTT

size: .
D: .
J: TRBJ1-1
V: TRBV5-6
CDR3: CASSLGGSATEAFF
DNA: TGTGCCAGCAGCTTGGGGGGGTCAGCCACTGAAGCTTTCTTT

size: few
D: TRBD1
J: TRBJ1-5
V: TRBV6-5
CDR3: CASSTDRGGQPQHF
DNA: TGTGCCAGCAGTACCGACAGGGGCGGGCAGCCCCAGCATTTT

size: .
D: .
J: TRBJ1-3
V: TRBV4-1
CDR3: CASSPGSENTIYF
DNA: TGCGCCAGCAGCCCAGGGAGTGAAAACACCATATATTTT

size: many
D: TRBD1
J: TRBJ1-2
V: TRBV5-1
CDR3: CASSLEGQGHYTF
DNA: TGCGCCAGCAGCTTGGAGGGACAGGGGCACTACACCTTC

size: few
D: TRBD1
J: TRBJ1-2
V: TRBV10-2
CDR3: CASSPDRGHGNYGYTF
DNA: TGCGCCAGCAGTCCAGACAGGGGGCACGGGAACTATGGCTACACCTTC

size: many
D: .
J: TRBJ2-3
V: TRBV7-3
CDR3: CASSKGIVTDTQYF
DNA: TGTGCCAGCAGCAAAGGTATCGTCACAGATACGCAGTATTTT

size: .
D: .
J: TRBJ2-1
V: TRBV20-1
CDR3: CSSTGLSNEQFF
DNA: TGCAGTTCCACGGGACTCTCCAATGAGCAGTTCTTC

size: few
D: .
J: TRBJ2-3
V: TRBV9
CDR3: CASHGPNTDTQYF
DNA: TGTGCCAGCCATGGACCAAACACAGATACGCAGTATTTT

size: .
D: TRBD1
J: TRBJ1-1
V: TRBV9
CDR3: CASSRTGAGNTEAFF
DNA: TGTGCCAGCAGCCGAACAGGGGCCGGAAACACTGAAGCTTTCTTT

size: .
D: .
J: TRBJ1-1
V: TRBV25-1
CDR3: CTSTWGMNTEAFF
DNA: TGTACCAGCACCTGGGGGATGAACACTGAAGCTTTCTTT

size: .
D: TRBD2
J: TRBJ2-1
V: TRBV5-5
CDR3: CASSPTSGEQFF
DNA: TGTGCCAGCAGCCCTACTAGCGGGGAGCAGTTCTTC

size: many
D: TRBD1
J: TRBJ1-1
V: TRBV9
CDR3: CASSVLGGTGALMNTEAFF
DNA: TGTGCCAGCAGCGTTCTCGGGGGGACAGGCGCTCTTATGAACACTGAAGCTTTCTTT

size: .
D: .
J: TRBJ1-6
V: TRBV3-1
CDR3: CASSQPGIVNSPLHF
DNA: TGTGCCAGCAGCCAACCGGGTATTGTTAATTCACCCCTCCACTTT

size: .
D: .
J: TRBJ2-7
V: TRBV28
CDR3: CASSLRGFGDEQYF
DNA: TGTGCCAGCAGTTTGAGGGGATTTGGCGACGAGCAGTACTTC

size: few
D: .
J: TRBJ2-3
V: TRBV4-2
CDR3: CASSQDPGRREDTQYF
DNA: TGTGCCAGCAGCCAAGATCCCGGTAGAAGAGAAGATACGCAGTATTTT

size: .
D: TRBD2
J: TRBJ2-5
V: TRBV4-1
CDR3: CASSQDFGGGAFKETQYF
DNA: TGCGCCAGCAGCCAAGATTTTGGCGGGGGGGCATTTAAAGAGACCCAGTACTTC

size: .
D: .
J: TRBJ2-7
V: TRBV7-8
CDR3: CASSSRGFHEQYF
DNA: TGTGCCAGCAGCTCGAGGGGGTTCCACGAGCAGTACTTC

size: .
D: .
J: TRBJ2-5
V: TRBV10-2
CDR3: CASSESGIAAQYF
DNA: TGCGCCAGCAGTGAGAGCGGCATAGCGGCCCAGTACTTC

size: .
D: .
J: TRBJ1-2
V: TRBV7-9
CDR3: CASSPAVEGSYGYTF
DNA: TGTGCCAGCAGCCCGGCGGTGGAGGGGAGTTATGGCTACACCTTC

size: .
D: .
J: TRBJ2-6
V: TRBV5-1
CDR3: CASSFQQGSGANVLTF
DNA: TGCGCCAGCAGCTTTCAACAGGGCTCTGGGGCCAACGTCCTGACTTTC

size: many
D: .
J: TRBJ1-1
V: TRBV12-3/TRBV12-4
CDR3: CASSIKGTEAFF
DNA: TGTGCCAGCAGCATCAAGGGAACTGAAGCTTTCTTT

size: .
D: .
J: TRBJ1-6
V: TRBV27
CDR3: CVSSFGSVSYNSPLHF
DNA: TGTGTCAGCAGTTTTGGCAGCGTCTCTTATAATTCACCCCTCCACTTT

size: .
D: .
J: TRBJ2-5
V: TRBV5-1
CDR3: CASSQGVKETQYF
DNA: TGCGCCAGCAGCCAGGGAGTAAAAGAGACCCAGTACTTC

size: .
D: .
J: TRBJ1-1
V: TRBV20-1
CDR3: CSATSRENMNTEAFF
DNA: TGCAGTGCCACCTCCAGGGAAAACATGAACACTGAAGCTTTCTTT

size: .
D: .
J: TRBJ2-5
V: TRBV6-5
CDR3: CASSYGAETQYF
DNA: TGTGCCAGCAGTTATGGCGCAGAGACCCAGTACTTC

size: .
D: .
J: TRBJ1-6
V: TRBV20-1
CDR3: CSARSGSTVSPLHF
DNA: TGCAGTGCTAGGAGTGGCAGCACAGTCTCACCCCTCCACTTT

size: .
D: .
J: TRBJ2-2
V: TRBV4-2
CDR3: CASSPFRWGDTGELFF
DNA: TGTGCCAGCAGCCCTTTCCGATGGGGGGACACCGGGGAGCTGTTTTTT

size: many
D: .
J: TRBJ1-1
V: TRBV5-1
CDR3: CATRPGADMGTEAFF
DNA: TGCGCCACTAGGCCGGGGGCCGATATGGGCACTGAAGCTTTCTTT